This entry is about one T cell receptor (beta chain). The antigen is unknown. The sample comes from a study of vaccination effects on CD4 cells after COVID-19. Study-wide results and caveats: The study, lacking early post-infection timepoints, had few convalescent patients. Long after vaccination, the clones induced by infection and by vaccine shrank markedly in size.

ViraFEST expansion of antigen-specific CD4+ T cells with viral peptide pools preceded sequencing. After less than 11 days in culture, the CD4+ T cells were isolated. Vaccine recipients, nucleocapsid antibody negative, had no prior SARS-CoV-2 infection. They grew a few million PBMC in each well, adding approximately 10 IU/ml IL-2 and 8.5 to 10 ug/ml peptides. The CDR3 sequence is 11 residues long. V dropped 9 bases and J dropped 4 bases, with 9 bases sitting between them. CDR1 is SGHTA, CDR2 FQGNSA, per germline. Data came from immunoSEQ multiplex PCR; TCRdb stores just in-frame clones and leaves some out. The table lists 50,000 to 65,000 clones, 75% to 90% of them singletons.

The TCR was taken from a human donor who received a COVID-19 vaccine. V is TRBV7-2 and J is TRBJ1-2; D might be TRBD1 (6 bases). Specimen: CD4+ T cells from PBMCs cultured with HCoV-229E spike peptides, collected before COVID-19 vaccination. The CDR3 sequence: CARGGIYGYTF. The DNA of the CDR3 is TGTGCCAGGGGGGGCATCTATGGCTACACCTTC.